Sequencing of this T cell receptor beta chain was carried out in a study of cytomegalovirus exposure and HLA in healthy donors. Findings of the study overall: In a later analysis, a missense DCLRE1C variant was linked to TCR beta V- and J-gene trimming.

With 2 bases removed from V and 0 bases from J, the gap between germline ends came to 16 bases. The CDR3 runs 17 residues. The germline gives CDR1 KGHSH, CDR2 LQKENI. Remarks on this clone: Its target is not known.

A multiplex PCR was run with 60 Vbeta primers and 13 Jbeta primers. The repertoire was sequenced with immunoSEQ multiplex PCR; TCRdb's copy has only in-frame clones and lacks some. The profile shows some 130,000 clones, 75% to 85% of them singletons. Sequencing was performed on PBMCs. The chain employs TRBV18 and TRBJ1-1; D possibly corresponds to TRBD1 (6 bases). This TCR was sampled from a male donor in good health and CMV-seropositive. The CDR3 loop is CASSPTRTESMNTEAFF. Here the CDR3 DNA reads TGTGCCAGCTCACCAACTCGGACAGAGAGCATGAACACTGAAGCTTTCTTT.